Below are 27 T cell receptor beta chains sequenced from a single sample in a study of blood T cell repertoires in COVID-19. Libraries were prepared by immunoSEQ multiplex PCR; TCRdb keeps only in-frame clonotypes and omits some of them. Among fewer than 600,000 clones listed, 88% were seen once. The sample was PBMCs or T cells enriched from blood (not recorded which). These receptor sequences come from a woman aged 35 to 49 who had recovered from COVID-19.

The gene calls are TRBV10-3 and TRBJ2-1; 9 bases are a match to TRBD1. The V gene's germline CDR1 is ENHRY and CDR2 SYGVKD. The CDR3 loop spans 15 amino acids. V was clipped by 6 bases and J by 0 bases; unmatched bases: 3. CDR3 bases: TGTGCCATCAGGGGGACAGGGAGCTCCTACAATGAGCAGTTCTTC. It translates to CAIRGTGSSYNEQFF.

The count of this clone is one. The genes are TRBV6-5 and TRBJ1-2; TRBD1 aligns across 7 bases. CDR1 and CDR2 (germline): MNHEY, SVGAGI. The CDR3 loop spans 15 amino acids. The ends lost 0 bases at V and 6 bases at J; junction bases unmatched: 7. This CDR3 reads CASSYSLGGGDGYTF. Written as DNA, the CDR3 is TGTGCCAGCAGTTACTCTCTAGGGGGCGGGGATGGCTACACCTTC.

The CDR3 spells CAWSPGVRDTQYF. The DNA for the CDR3 is TGTGCCTGGAGCCCGGGAGTGCGAGATACGCAGTATTTT. This chain connects TRBV30 to TRBJ2-3; a weak D match, TRBD2 (6 bases). This CDR3 region has 13 residues. The germline V gene has CDR1 GTSNPN and CDR2 SVGIG (reference sequence). Trimming stripped 3 bases from V and 5 bases from J, with 12 bases between.

This chain uses TRBV7-2 with TRBJ2-5; weak D call: TRBD1 (5 bases). The germline CDR1 and CDR2 sequences are SGHTA and FQGNSA. This CDR3 region has 15 residues. Trimming took off 1 base at V and 4 bases at J, with 13 bases between the two ends. Written as DNA, the CDR3 is TGTGCCAGCAGCTTAGTGGGGCCAAAGGGAGAGACCCAGTACTTC. This codes for CASSLVGPKGETQYF.

The V call is TRBV4-1, the J call TRBJ1-5; a weak D match, TRBD1 (6 bases). With 2 bases removed from V and 1 base from J, the gap between germline ends came to 12 bases. Germline values: CDR1 MGHRA, CDR2 YSYEKL. CDR3 length: 16 amino acids. The CDR3 spells CASSQNRQESNQPQHF. The CDR3 coding sequence is TGCGCCAGCAGCCAAAACCGACAGGAGAGCAATCAGCCCCAGCATTTT.

The CDR3 region has the DNA TGTGCCAGCAGTTCAACTAGCGAGACCGAAGAGACCCAGTACTTC. This encodes CASSSTSETEETQYF. The chain carries TRBV6-2 or TRBV6-3 and TRBJ2-5; 7 bases map to TRBD2. V shed 4 bases, J shed 3 bases, and the junction held 8 bases outside the gene matches. The germline V gene encodes CDR1 MNHEY and CDR2 SVGEGT. CDR3 size: 15 residues.

The chain employs TRBV19 and TRBJ2-1, with D tentatively TRBD1 (6 bases). The CDR3 runs 16 residues. Trimming shortened V by 3 bases and J by 0 bases, and 12 bases separated the two germline ends. CDR1 and CDR2 (germline): LNHDA, SQIVND (reference sequence). The CDR3, as DNA: TGTGCCAGTAGTATTTATCCAGGGGCCTCCTACAATGAGCAGTTCTTC. It codes for CASSIYPGASYNEQFF.

The chain recombines TRBV9 with TRBJ2-7; D not certain. Germline lookup yields CDR1 SGDLS and CDR2 YYNGEE. Deletions cut 4 bases from V and 2 bases from J, with 16 bases between. CDR3 length: 15 amino acids. CDR3 DNA sequence: TGTGCCAGCAGCCCCCCCCGAGATAAACCCTACGAGCAGTACTTC. This sequence encodes CASSPPRDKPYEQYF.

The rearrangement joins TRBV7-2 to TRBJ2-7; 8 positions agree with TRBD1. The CDR3 sequence is 14 residues long. Trimming took 5 bases from V and 6 from J; bases not matched to a gene: 9. Germline V CDR1 and CDR2: SGHTA, FQGNSA. CDR3 sequence (DNA): TGTGCCAGCAGCCCATCGACAGGGGCCCTCGAGCAGTACTTC. As protein: CASSPSTGALEQYF. The complete variable domain, with remaining parts taken from reference TRBV7-2 and TRBJ2-7, reads GAGVSQSPSNKVTEKGKDVELRCDPISGHTALYWYRQSLGQGLEFLIYFQGNSAPDKSGLPSDRFSAERTGGSVSTLTIQRTQQEDSAVYLCASSPSTGALEQYFGPGTRLTVT.

This clone appeared a few times. V gene TRBV9 combines with J gene TRBJ1-2; 8 nucleotides line up with TRBD1. Germline V gene data show CDR1 as SGDLS and CDR2 as YYNGEE. CDR3 length: 14 residues. V shed 4 bases, J shed 3 bases, and the junction held 5 bases outside the gene matches. CDR3 in DNA: TGTGCCAGCAGCAGACAGGGGTTAGACTATGGCTACACCTTC. It translates to CASSRQGLDYGYTF. Full variable domain (missing parts from reference TRBV9 and TRBJ1-2): DSGVTQTPKHLITATGQRVTLRCSPRSGDLSVYWYQQSLDQGLQFLIQYYNGEERAKGNILERFSAQQFPDLHSELNLSSLELGDSALYFCASSRQGLDYGYTFGSGTRLTVV.

This rearrangement joins TRBV3-1 (or the pseudogene TRBV3-2) to TRBJ2-1; D gene ambiguous. With 1 base removed from V and 5 bases from J, the gap between germline ends came to 12 bases. Germline V gives CDR1 LGHDT, CDR2 YNNKEL (reference sequence). CDR3 length: 15 amino acids. This CDR3 reads CASSQGVAGDNEQFF. CDR3 DNA sequence: TGTGCCAGCAGCCAAGGGGTGGCTGGAGACAATGAGCAGTTCTTC.

This clone has a single count. The chain links TRBV7-9 to TRBJ1-6; 8 bases agree with TRBD1. The CDR3 extends over 15 amino acids. V was clipped by 6 bases and J by 7 bases; unmatched bases: 8. Germline-derived CDR1 and CDR2 are SEHNR and FQNEAQ (reference sequence). This CDR3 is CASSAWGQENSPLHF. CDR3 DNA: TGTGCCAGCAGTGCCTGGGGACAGGAGAATTCACCCCTCCACTTT.

CDR3: CASSLWETRHNEQFF. CDR3 nucleotide sequence: TGTGCCAGTAGTTTATGGGAGACCCGCCACAATGAGCAGTTCTTC. This chain uses TRBV19 with TRBJ2-1, with a tentative D call TRBD2 (5 bases). V was trimmed by 5 bases and J by 5 bases, leaving 16 bases between them. Germline assignment: CDR1 LNHDA and CDR2 SQIVND (reference sequence). The CDR3 loop spans 15 amino acids.

The rearrangement links TRBV3-1 (or the pseudogene TRBV3-2) to TRBJ1-1, with 9 bases aligning to TRBD1. The V and J ends lost 4 bases and 7 bases, in that order; junction bases with no gene match: 10. From germline, CDR1 is LGHDT and CDR2 YNNKEL (reference sequence). The CDR3 is 15 residues long. CDR3 loop: CASSPKQGAGGEAFF. The CDR3 region has the DNA TGTGCCAGCAGCCCTAAACAGGGGGCGGGAGGTGAAGCTTTCTTT.

This chain uses TRBV9 with TRBJ1-4, with a weak D call TRBD1 (6 bases). V was clipped by 4 bases and J by 7 bases, with 14 bases between them. CDR1 is SGDLS, CDR2 YYNGEE, per germline. This CDR3 is built from 14 residues. The CDR3 loop is CASSLQGSGEKLFF. The CDR3 DNA is TGTGCCAGCAGCCTCCAGGGGAGCGGTGAAAAACTGTTTTTT.

The V call is TRBV7-9, the J call TRBJ1-6; 7 bases fit TRBD1. J gave up 7 bases and V 1 base, and 4 bases lay outside the gene matches. The CDR3 extends over 15 amino acids. CDR1 and CDR2 from the germline V gene are SEHNR and FQNEAQ (reference sequence). The DNA for the CDR3 is TGTGCCAGCAGCTTAGTAGCAGGGGGGAATTCACCCCTCCACTTT. Protein product: CASSLVAGGNSPLHF.

This sequence joins TRBV7-2 and TRBJ1-3; 8 bases map to TRBD1. The CDR3 length is 14 residues. Germline CDR1 and CDR2: SGHTA and FQGNSA. V was pared by 5 bases and J by 2 bases, with 2 bases of the junction left unmatched. CDR3 DNA sequence: TGTGCCAGCAGCAAGACAGGGGCTGGAAACACCATATATTTT. It is translated as CASSKTGAGNTIYF.

The gene calls are TRBV3-1 (or the pseudogene TRBV3-2) and TRBJ1-1; unclear D gene. Trimming removed 0 bases from V and 9 bases from J, with 11 bases in between. Germline V CDR1 and CDR2: LGHDT, YNNKEL (reference sequence). This CDR3 comprises 13 residues. CDR3 loop: CASSQDRNSQAFF. The CDR3 bases are TGTGCCAGCAGCCAAGATAGGAACAGTCAAGCTTTCTTT.

This chain connects TRBV7-2 to TRBJ2-7; TRBD2 is a possible D gene (6 bases). Germline V gives CDR1 SGHTA, CDR2 FQGNSA. This CDR3 has 15 residues. Trimming shortened V by 1 base and J by 7 bases, and 17 bases separated the two germline ends. CDR3 protein: CASSLDGRPSGEQYF. The CDR3, as DNA: TGTGCCAGCAGCTTAGATGGGAGGCCGTCGGGGGAGCAGTACTTC.

The J gene is TRBJ1-5, the V gene TRBV24-1; D is uncertain. Germline V lookup: CDR1 KGHDR, CDR2 SFDVKD. CDR3 size: 16 residues. Trimming stripped 2 bases from V and 5 bases from J, with 15 bases between. The CDR3 is CATSDSWESGDQPQHF. The DNA for the CDR3 is TGTGCCACCAGTGATTCGTGGGAATCGGGAGATCAGCCCCAGCATTTT.

The CDR3 here is CASSQSVLAGTLYEQYF. As DNA, the CDR3 is TGCGCCAGCAGCCAATCGGTTCTAGCGGGAACGTTGTACGAGCAGTACTTC. The genes are TRBV4-3 and TRBJ2-7; 9 nucleotides align to TRBD2. Germline CDR1 reads LGHNA; CDR2 reads YSLEER. The CDR3 is made up of 17 amino acids. With 2 bases clipped from V and 4 bases from J, the junction kept 12 bases outside the gene matches.

This chain joins TRBV19 and TRBJ1-3, with TRBD1 as a possible D gene (6 bases). The V end lost 3 bases, the J end lost 6 bases, and 9 bases lay between the germline ends. CDR1 and CDR2 (germline): LNHDA, SQIVND (reference sequence). This CDR3 is 13 amino acids long. CDR3 DNA sequence: TGTGCCAGTAGTATCTCAGGGGTAAACACCATATATTTT. Translation: CASSISGVNTIYF.

The rearrangement uses TRBV2 and TRBJ1-4; 8 bases are shared with TRBD1. This CDR3 is built from 15 residues. Trimming removed 0 bases from V and 7 bases from J; junction bases left unmatched: 4. Per the germline V gene, CDR1 is SNHLY and CDR2 is FYNNEI. The CDR3 is CASSEARGRIEKLFF. The CDR3 DNA reads TGTGCCAGCAGTGAAGCCAGGGGGCGGATTGAAAAACTGTTTTTT. The whole variable domain, filled in from reference TRBV2 and TRBJ1-4, reads EPEVTQTPSHQVTQMGQEVILRCVPISNHLYFYWYRQILGQKVEFLVSFYNNEISEKSEIFDDQFSVERPDGSNFTLKIRSTKLEDSAMYFCASSEARGRIEKLFFGSGTQLSVL.

The genes are TRBV5-1 and TRBJ2-1; 11 bases agree with TRBD2. Germline-derived CDR1 and CDR2 are SGHRS and YFSETQ. The trim removed 1 base at V and 4 bases at J, leaving 10 bases unmatched. The CDR3 has 18 residues. This CDR3 is CASSLRITSGRAYNEQFF. DNA for the CDR3: TGCGCCAGCAGCTTGAGGATTACTAGCGGGAGAGCATACAATGAGCAGTTCTTC.

The chain couples TRBV3-1 (or the pseudogene TRBV3-2) to TRBJ2-3, with 8 nucleotides matching TRBD2. The V segment lost 4 bases and the J segment 7 bases; nucleotides outside the gene matches: 13. This CDR3 has 16 amino acids. CDR1 is LGHDT and CDR2 is YNNKEL in the germline V gene (reference sequence). In DNA form, the CDR3 reads TGTGCCAGCAGCCCCCGTTCAGCGGGAGAAGTTCATACGCAGTATTTT. This translates into CASSPRSAGEVHTQYF.

V usage is TRBV4-3 and J usage is TRBJ2-7, with D perhaps TRBD1 (5 bases). Germline V CDR1 and CDR2: LGHNA, YSLEER. This CDR3 is 14 amino acids long. V lost 0 bases and J 4 bases, leaving 10 bases between the germline ends. The chain's CDR3 is CASSQDRGNYEQYF. The DNA for the CDR3 is TGCGCCAGCAGCCAAGATAGGGGTAATTACGAGCAGTACTTC.

The chain recombines TRBV4-1 with TRBJ1-5; D is possibly TRBD1 (5 bases). V lost 4 bases, J lost 11 bases, and 12 bases lay in between. The CDR3 sequence is 12 residues long. CDR1 is MGHRA, CDR2 YSYEKL, per germline. The CDR3: CASSPGPGAQHF. The CDR3 nucleotides read TGCGCCAGCAGCCCGGGACCGGGGGCCCAGCATTTT.